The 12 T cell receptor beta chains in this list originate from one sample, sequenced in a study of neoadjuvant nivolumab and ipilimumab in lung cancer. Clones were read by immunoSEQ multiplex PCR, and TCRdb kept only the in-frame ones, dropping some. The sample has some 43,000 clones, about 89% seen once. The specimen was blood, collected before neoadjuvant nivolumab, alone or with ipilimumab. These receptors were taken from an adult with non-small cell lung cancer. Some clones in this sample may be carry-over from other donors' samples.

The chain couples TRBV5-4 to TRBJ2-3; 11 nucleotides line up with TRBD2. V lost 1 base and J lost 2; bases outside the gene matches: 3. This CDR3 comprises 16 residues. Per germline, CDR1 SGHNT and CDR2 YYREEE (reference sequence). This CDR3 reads CASSLLGLADTDTQYF. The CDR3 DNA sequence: TGTGCCAGCAGCTTGTTGGGACTAGCGGACACAGATACGCAGTATTTT. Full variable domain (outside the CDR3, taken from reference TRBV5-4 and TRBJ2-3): ETGVTQSPTHLIKTRGQQVTLRCSSQSGHNTVSWYQQALGQGPQFIFQYYREEENGRGNFPPRFSGLQFPNYSSELNVNALELDDSALYLCASSLLGLADTDTQYFGPGTRLTVL.

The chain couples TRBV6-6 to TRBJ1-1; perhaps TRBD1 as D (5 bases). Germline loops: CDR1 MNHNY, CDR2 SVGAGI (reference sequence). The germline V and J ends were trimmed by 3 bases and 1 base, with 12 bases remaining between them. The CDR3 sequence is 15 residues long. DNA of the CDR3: TGTGCCAGCAGTTATGGGACGGAAGGGAACACTGAAGCTTTCTTT. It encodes CASSYGTEGNTEAFF.

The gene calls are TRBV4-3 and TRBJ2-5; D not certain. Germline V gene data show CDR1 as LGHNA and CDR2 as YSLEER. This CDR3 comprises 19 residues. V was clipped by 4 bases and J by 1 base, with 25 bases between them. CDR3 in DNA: TGCGCCAGCAGCCCATTCTTGTTGGGCGGAACTTACCCCCAAGAGACCCAGTACTTC. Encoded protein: CASSPFLLGGTYPQETQYF.

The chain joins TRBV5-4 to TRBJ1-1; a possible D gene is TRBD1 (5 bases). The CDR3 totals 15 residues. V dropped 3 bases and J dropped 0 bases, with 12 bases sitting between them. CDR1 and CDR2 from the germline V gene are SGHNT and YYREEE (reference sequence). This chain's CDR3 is CASSSAGLVNTEAFF. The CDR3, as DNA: TGTGCCAGCAGCTCCGCAGGGTTGGTGAACACTGAAGCTTTCTTT. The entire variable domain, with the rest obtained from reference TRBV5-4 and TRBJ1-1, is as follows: ETGVTQSPTHLIKTRGQQVTLRCSSQSGHNTVSWYQQALGQGPQFIFQYYREEENGRGNFPPRFSGLQFPNYSSELNVNALELDDSALYLCASSSAGLVNTEAFFGQGTRLTVV.

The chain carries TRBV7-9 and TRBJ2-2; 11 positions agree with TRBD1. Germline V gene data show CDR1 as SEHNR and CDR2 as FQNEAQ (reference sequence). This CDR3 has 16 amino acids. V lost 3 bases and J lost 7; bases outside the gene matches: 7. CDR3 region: CASSFSGTGGFGELFF. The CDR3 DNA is TGTGCCAGCAGCTTTTCCGGGACAGGGGGTTTCGGGGAGCTGTTTTTT.

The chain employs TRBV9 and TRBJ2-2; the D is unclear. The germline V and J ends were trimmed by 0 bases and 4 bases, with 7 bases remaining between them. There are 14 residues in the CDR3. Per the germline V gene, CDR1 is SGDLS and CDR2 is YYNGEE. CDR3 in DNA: TGTGCCAGCAGCGTAGAATTAGCCACCGGGGAGCTGTTTTTT. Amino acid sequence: CASSVELATGELFF.

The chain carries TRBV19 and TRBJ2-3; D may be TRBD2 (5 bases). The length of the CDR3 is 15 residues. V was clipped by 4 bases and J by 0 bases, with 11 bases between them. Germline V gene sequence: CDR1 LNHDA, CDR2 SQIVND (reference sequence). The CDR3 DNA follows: TGTGCCAGTAGTAGGACTCCCTCTAGCACAGATACGCAGTATTTT. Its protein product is CASSRTPSSTDTQYF.

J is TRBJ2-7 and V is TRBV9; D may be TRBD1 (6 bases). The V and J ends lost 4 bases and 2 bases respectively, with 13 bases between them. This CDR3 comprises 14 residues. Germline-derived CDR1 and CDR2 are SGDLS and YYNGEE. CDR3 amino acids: CASSPGTPAYEQYF. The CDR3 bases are TGTGCCAGCAGCCCCGGGACACCGGCCTACGAGCAGTACTTC.

CDR3 loop: CASSESGGTGGRTEAFF. The CDR3 coding sequence is TGCGCCAGCAGTGAGTCGGGGGGGACAGGGGGCCGGACTGAAGCTTTCTTT. The chain uses TRBV10-2 and TRBJ1-1, with 12 nucleotides matching TRBD1. V shed 0 bases and J 5 bases; nucleotides not matched to a gene: 7. This CDR3 region has 17 residues. Per the germline V gene, CDR1 is WSHSY and CDR2 is SAAADI.

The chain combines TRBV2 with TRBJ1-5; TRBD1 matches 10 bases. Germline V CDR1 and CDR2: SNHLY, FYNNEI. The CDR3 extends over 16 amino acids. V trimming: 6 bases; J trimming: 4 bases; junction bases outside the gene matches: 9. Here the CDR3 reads CASSADRGSGNQPQHF. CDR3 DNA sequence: TGTGCCAGCAGCGCGGACAGGGGGTCGGGGAATCAGCCCCAGCATTTT.

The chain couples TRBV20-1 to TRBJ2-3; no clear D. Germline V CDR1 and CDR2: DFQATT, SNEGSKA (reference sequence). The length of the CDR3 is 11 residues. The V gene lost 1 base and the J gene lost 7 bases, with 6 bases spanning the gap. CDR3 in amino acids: CSARVVNTQYF. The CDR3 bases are TGCAGTGCTAGAGTGGTGAATACGCAGTATTTT.

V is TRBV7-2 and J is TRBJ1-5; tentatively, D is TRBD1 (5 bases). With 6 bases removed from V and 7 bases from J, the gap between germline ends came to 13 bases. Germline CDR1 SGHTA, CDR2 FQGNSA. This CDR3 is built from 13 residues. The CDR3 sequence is CASRIAGEQPQHF. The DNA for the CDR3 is TGTGCCAGCAGAATTGCGGGGGAGCAGCCCCAGCATTTT.